One T cell receptor (beta chain) is described in this entry. Sequencing was performed with immunoSEQ multiplex PCR; in TCRdb, only in-frame clones are kept and a portion is missing. Of 80,000 to 95,000 clones in the sample, about 85% were seen once. This specimen comes from a study of blood T cell repertoires in COVID-19. Study overall: The cDNA or gDNA used as material had been derived from T cells, B-cell-depleted T cells, or PBMCs.

V lost 4 bases and J lost 4, with 13 bases in between. Germline V gives CDR1 MGHRA, CDR2 YSYEKL. The CDR3 is 15 amino acids. The sequencing input was peripheral blood. The chain recombines TRBV4-1 with TRBJ1-4; possible D gene TRBD1, 6 bases. This receptor was taken from a human donor in a cohort sampled during active COVID-19. The CDR3 loop is CASSPRDTYNEKLFF. In DNA form, the CDR3 reads TGCGCCAGCAGCCCTAGGGACACTTATAATGAAAAACTGTTTTTT.